A single sample is the source of the 15 T cell receptor beta chains below, sequenced in a study of blood T cell repertoires in COVID-19. Produced via immunoSEQ multiplex PCR; TCRdb's table is partial and in-frame only. The sample includes 200,000 to 250,000 clones, around 80% of them seen just once. The sample comprised peripheral blood. These receptors all come from a woman between 18 and 29 years old with acute or convalescent COVID-19.

V and J are TRBV15 and TRBJ1-1, with a tentative D call TRBD1 (5 bases). This CDR3 region has 15 residues. Germline CDR1 LNHNV, CDR2 YYDKDF (reference sequence). V shed 0 bases and J shed 3 bases, with 11 bases lying between them. The CDR3 DNA is TGTGCCACCAGCAGAGAGGGGGGTTGGGACACTGAAGCTTTCTTT. Translating it yields CATSREGGWDTEAFF. Supplemented by reference TRBV15 and TRBJ1-1, the full variable domain reads DAMVIQNPRYQVTQFGKPVTLSCSQTLNHNVMYWYQQKSSQAPKLLFHYYDKDFNNEADTPDNFQSRRPNTSFCFLDIRSPGLGDTAMYLCATSREGGWDTEAFFGQGTRLTVV.

This clone was recorded a few times. V is TRBV4-1 and J is TRBJ2-7; 10 nucleotides agree with TRBD2. The CDR3 has 15 residues. V lost 3 bases and J lost 0; bases outside the gene matches: 2. Germline CDR1 is MGHRA and CDR2 is YSYEKL. For the CDR3, the DNA is TGCGCCAGCAGCCAGGAGCGGGAGGGCTCCTACGAGCAGTACTTC. Protein sequence: CASSQEREGSYEQYF.

The J gene is TRBJ2-3, the V gene TRBV7-3; 10 bases are a match to TRBD2. After removal of 3 bases from V and 5 bases from J, the junction contained 2 bases not matched to a gene. The CDR3 contains 14 residues. Germline CDR1 and CDR2: SGHTA and FQGTGA. The CDR3 region is CASSFLAGVDTQYF. The CDR3 coding sequence is TGTGCCAGCAGCTTTCTAGCGGGAGTAGATACGCAGTATTTT.

This chain connects TRBV18 to TRBJ2-7; possible D gene TRBD2, 6 bases. The V gene's germline CDR1 is KGHSH and CDR2 LQKENI. The CDR3 has 14 residues. Trimming took 3 bases from V and 4 from J, leaving 13 bases between them. CDR3 DNA: TGTGCCAGCTCACCGGCGGGGAGTTTGTACGAGCAGTACTTC. It yields the protein CASSPAGSLYEQYF.

The rearrangement uses TRBV3-1 (or the pseudogene TRBV3-2) and TRBJ2-1, with 12 bases lining up with TRBD2. The CDR3 is made up of 15 amino acids. From germline, CDR1 is LGHDT and CDR2 YNNKEL (reference sequence). Trimming removed 8 bases from V and 4 bases from J; junction bases left unmatched: 6. CDR3 sequence reads: CASGLLAGGYNEQFF. The CDR3, as DNA: TGTGCCAGCGGATTACTAGCGGGAGGATACAATGAGCAGTTCTTC.

V usage is TRBV24-1 and J usage is TRBJ1-2; 7 bases line up with TRBD1. From germline, CDR1 is KGHDR and CDR2 SFDVKD. The CDR3 runs to 13 residues. V was clipped by 4 bases and J by 8 bases; unmatched bases: 6. Here the CDR3 reads CATSDLDRNGYTF. The CDR3 nucleotides read TGTGCCACCAGTGACTTGGACAGGAACGGCTACACCTTC.

This chain joins TRBV30 and TRBJ2-7; 8 bases line up with TRBD1. Per the germline V gene, CDR1 is GTSNPN and CDR2 is SVGIG (reference sequence). The CDR3 covers 13 residues. J gave up 7 bases and V 3 bases, and 8 bases lay outside the gene matches. CDR3 sequence reads: CAWSIVQGVEQYF. The CDR3 DNA sequence: TGTGCCTGGAGCATCGTACAGGGGGTAGAGCAGTACTTC.

The chain joins TRBV6-5 to TRBJ1-3, with TRBD1 identical over 8 bases. CDR1 is MNHEY, CDR2 SVGAGI, per germline. Germline trimming cut 2 bases from V and 1 base from J; bases unmatched to any gene: 1. The CDR3 has 15 residues. The CDR3 DNA is TGTGCCAGCAGTTACCAGGGGGCGTCTGGAAACACCATATATTTT. It translates to CASSYQGASGNTIYF.

The rearrangement links TRBV14 to TRBJ1-2; D unclear. Trimming left V 6 bases short and J 4 bases short, with 15 bases between. The germline V gene has CDR1 SGHDN and CDR2 FVKESK. This CDR3 comprises 14 residues. The CDR3 is CASSLVGIVYGYTF. CDR3 bases: TGTGCCAGCAGTCTGGTCGGGATAGTCTATGGCTACACCTTC.

The V call is TRBV2, the J call TRBJ2-7; maybe TRBD2 (5 bases). The CDR3 consists of 13 residues. Trimming stripped 5 bases from V and 1 base from J, with 9 bases between. Germline lookup yields CDR1 SNHLY and CDR2 FYNNEI. The CDR3 is CASSYGGSYEQYF. The CDR3 region has the DNA TGTGCCAGCAGTTACGGCGGGTCCTACGAGCAGTACTTC.

This clone appeared a single time. V usage is TRBV19 and J usage is TRBJ2-1; TRBD1 agrees at 8 bases. CDR1 LNHDA and CDR2 SQIVND come from the germline V gene (reference sequence). This CDR3 is built from 14 residues. The J segment lost 4 bases and the V segment lost 5 bases, leaving 4 bases of the junction unmatched. In DNA form, the CDR3 reads TGTGCCAGTAGTCGACAGGGGCGATACAATGAGCAGTTCTTC. Protein sequence: CASSRQGRYNEQFF.

The chain recombines TRBV5-1 with TRBJ2-7; 7 nucleotides line up with TRBD1. CDR3 length: 15 residues. Germline V lookup: CDR1 SGHRS, CDR2 YFSETQ. J lost 2 bases, V lost 0 bases, and 5 bases had no gene match. CDR3 in amino acids: CASSLEGQATYEQYF. The CDR3, as DNA: TGCGCCAGCAGCTTGGAAGGACAGGCAACCTACGAGCAGTACTTC.

This chain joins TRBV12-3 or TRBV12-4 and TRBJ1-2; D possibly corresponds to TRBD1 (5 bases). The CDR3 consists of 13 residues. The ends were cut back, 5 bases at V and 4 bases at J, with 11 bases in the middle. The CDR3 DNA reads TGTGCCAGCAGTAGGGGCCAAGGCTATGGCTACACCTTC. Its translation is CASSRGQGYGYTF.

On this clone itself: Distinct nucleotide sequences in the sample also encode this CDR3. CDR3 coding DNA: TGTGCCAGCAGTCCGAGCTCTGGGGCCAACGTCCTGACTTTC. It yields the protein CASSPSSGANVLTF. This chain joins TRBV27 and TRBJ2-6; D is undetermined. CDR3 length equals 14 residues. Germline V gene sequence: CDR1 MNHEY, CDR2 SMNVEV (reference sequence). Trimming shortened V by 5 bases and J by 0 bases, and 5 bases separated the two germline ends.

This sequence joins TRBV5-4 and TRBJ2-5; 7 nucleotides align to TRBD2. The CDR3 runs 16 residues. The V gene end was trimmed by 3 bases and the J gene end by 5 bases; junction bases not matched to a gene: 13. Germline CDR1 is SGHNT and CDR2 is YYREEE (reference sequence). CDR3 DNA sequence: TGTGCCAGCAGCTACGCCCTGGGCGGGAGCGGGGAGACCCAGTACTTC. Its translation is CASSYALGGSGETQYF. Looking up the rest from reference TRBV5-4 and TRBJ2-5 gives the full variable domain: ETGVTQSPTHLIKTRGQQVTLRCSSQSGHNTVSWYQQALGQGPQFIFQYYREEENGRGNFPPRFSGLQFPNYSSELNVNALELDDSALYLCASSYALGGSGETQYFGPGTRLLVL.